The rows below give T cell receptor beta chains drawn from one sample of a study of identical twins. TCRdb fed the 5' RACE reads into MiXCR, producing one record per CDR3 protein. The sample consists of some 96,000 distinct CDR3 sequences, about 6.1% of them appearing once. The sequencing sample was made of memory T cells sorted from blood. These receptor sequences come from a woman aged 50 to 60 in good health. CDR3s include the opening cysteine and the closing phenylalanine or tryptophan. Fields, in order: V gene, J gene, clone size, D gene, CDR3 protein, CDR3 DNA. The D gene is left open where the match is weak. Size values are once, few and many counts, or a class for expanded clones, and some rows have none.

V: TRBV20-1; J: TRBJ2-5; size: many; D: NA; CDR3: CSASGDQTQETQYF; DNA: TGCAGTGCTAGTGGGGACCAAACCCAAGAGACCCAGTACTTC
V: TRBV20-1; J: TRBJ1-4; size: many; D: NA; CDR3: CSAEDGSGEKLFF; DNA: TGCAGTGCTGAGGACGGATCGGGGGAAAAACTGTTTTTT
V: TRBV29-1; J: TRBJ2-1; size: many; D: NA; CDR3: CSVEEETSYNEQFF; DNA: TGCAGCGTTGAAGAGGAAACCTCCTACAATGAGCAGTTCTTC
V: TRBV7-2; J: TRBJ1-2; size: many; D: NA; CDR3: CASSPRTGGYTF; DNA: TGTGCCAGCAGCCCCCGCACCGGTGGCTACACCTTC
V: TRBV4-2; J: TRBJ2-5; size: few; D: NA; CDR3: CASSQGVEETQYF; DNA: TGTGCCAGCAGCCAGGGGGTAGAAGAGACCCAGTACTTC
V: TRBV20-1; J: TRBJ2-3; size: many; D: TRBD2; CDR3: CSARVTSGRGTDTQYF; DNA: TGCAGTGCTAGAGTGACTAGCGGGAGGGGCACAGATACGCAGTATTTT
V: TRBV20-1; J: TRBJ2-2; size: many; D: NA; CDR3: CSAVIPGLNTGELFF; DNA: TGCAGTGCTGTAATCCCGGGACTCAACACCGGGGAGCTGTTTTTT
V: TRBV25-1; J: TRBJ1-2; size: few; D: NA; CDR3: CASSEFAKNGYTF; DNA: TGTGCCAGCAGTGAATTTGCCAAGAATGGCTACACCTTC
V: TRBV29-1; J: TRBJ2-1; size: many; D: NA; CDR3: CSVSEFSYNEQFF; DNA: TGCAGCGTGTCCGAATTCTCCTACAATGAGCAGTTCTTC
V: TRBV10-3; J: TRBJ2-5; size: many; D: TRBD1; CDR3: CAISETGGAGTQYF; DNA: TGTGCCATCAGTGAGACAGGGGGCGCGGGGACCCAGTACTTC
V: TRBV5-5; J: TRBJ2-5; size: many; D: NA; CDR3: CASSHGELETQYF; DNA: TGTGCCAGCAGCCATGGGGAACTAGAGACCCAGTACTTC
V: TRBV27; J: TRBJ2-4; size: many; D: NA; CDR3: CASSWAGEPPLNIQYF; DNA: TGTGCCAGCAGTTGGGCAGGGGAGCCCCCACTCAACATTCAGTACTTC
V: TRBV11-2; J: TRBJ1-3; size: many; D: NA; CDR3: CASSLTPGIQGPGNTIYF; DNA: TGTGCCAGCAGCCTGACCCCGGGGATTCAAGGCCCTGGAAACACCATATATTTT
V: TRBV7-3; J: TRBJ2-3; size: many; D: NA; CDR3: CASSLLDGSTDTQYF; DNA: TGTGCCAGCAGCTTATTGGACGGGAGCACAGATACGCAGTATTTT
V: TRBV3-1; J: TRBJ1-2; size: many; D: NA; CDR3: CASSQAAGGDGYTF; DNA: TGTGCCAGCAGCCAAGCGGCGGGGGGGGATGGCTACACCTTC
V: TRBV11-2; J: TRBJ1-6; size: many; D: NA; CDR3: CASSLDLGGSWPLHF; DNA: TGTGCCAGCAGCTTAGATCTAGGGGGGTCCTGGCCCCTCCACTTT
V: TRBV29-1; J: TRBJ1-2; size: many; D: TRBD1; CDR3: CSVAPGGSGGYGYTF; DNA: TGCAGCGTCGCTCCGGGAGGGTCAGGGGGCTATGGCTACACCTTC
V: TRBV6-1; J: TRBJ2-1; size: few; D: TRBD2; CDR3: CASGLAGKQFF; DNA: TGTGCCAGCGGATTAGCGGGGAAGCAGTTCTTC
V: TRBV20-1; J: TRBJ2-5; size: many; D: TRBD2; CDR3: CSARVLAGVSKTQYF; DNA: TGCAGTGCTAGAGTCCTAGCGGGAGTTTCAAAGACCCAGTACTTC
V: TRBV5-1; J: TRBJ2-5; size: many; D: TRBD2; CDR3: CASSLLGTSGVAQETQYF; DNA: TGCGCCAGCAGCTTGCTCGGGACTAGCGGGGTAGCTCAAGAGACCCAGTACTTC
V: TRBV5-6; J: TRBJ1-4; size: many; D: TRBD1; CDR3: CASSFGGTGNEKLFF; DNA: TGTGCCAGCAGCTTTGGCGGGACAGGCAATGAAAAACTGTTTTTT
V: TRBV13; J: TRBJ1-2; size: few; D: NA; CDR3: CASSLSPAGRYGYTF; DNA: TGTGCCAGCAGCTTATCACCGGCAGGCCGGTATGGCTACACCTTC
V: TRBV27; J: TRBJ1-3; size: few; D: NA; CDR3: CASAGTSTGNTIYF; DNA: TGTGCCAGCGCGGGAACCTCAACTGGAAACACCATATATTTT
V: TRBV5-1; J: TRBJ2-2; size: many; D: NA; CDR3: CASRSGLATAGELFF; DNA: TGCGCCAGCAGATCAGGGCTAGCGACCGCCGGGGAGCTGTTTTTT
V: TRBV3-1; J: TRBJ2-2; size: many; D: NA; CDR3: CASSQGVQHTGELFF; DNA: TGTGCCAGCAGCCAAGGGGTACAGCACACCGGGGAGCTGTTTTTT
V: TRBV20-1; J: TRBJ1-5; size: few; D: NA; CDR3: CSARDVGADNQPQHF; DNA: TGCAGTGCTAGAGATGTAGGAGCCGACAATCAGCCCCAGCATTTT
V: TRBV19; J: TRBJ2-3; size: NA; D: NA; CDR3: CASSIDMAHRLDTQYF; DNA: TGTGCCAGTAGTATAGATATGGCCCACAGGCTAGATACGCAGTATTTT
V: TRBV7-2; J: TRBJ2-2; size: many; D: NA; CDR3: CASSREGSSYTGELFF; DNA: TGTGCCAGCTCCCGAGAGGGATCTAGCTACACCGGGGAGCTGTTTTTT
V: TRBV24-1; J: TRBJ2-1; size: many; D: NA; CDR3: CATSDRGGSYNEQFF; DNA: TGTGCCACCAGTGATAGGGGGGGTTCCTACAATGAGCAGTTCTTC
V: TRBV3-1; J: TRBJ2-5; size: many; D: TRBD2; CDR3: CASSLGTSGQETQYF; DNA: TGTGCCAGCAGCCTCGGGACTAGCGGCCAAGAGACCCAGTACTTC
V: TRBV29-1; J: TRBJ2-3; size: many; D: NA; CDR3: CSVEVEVNWYTQYF; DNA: TGCAGCGTTGAAGTGGAGGTTAACTGGTATACGCAGTATTTT
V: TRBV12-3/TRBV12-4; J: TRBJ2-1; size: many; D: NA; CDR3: CASSLALYNEQFF; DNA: TGTGCCAGCAGTTTAGCGCTATACAATGAGCAGTTCTTC
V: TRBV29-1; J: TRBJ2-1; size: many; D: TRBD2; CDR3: CSVGRTRVNEQFF; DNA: TGCAGCGTTGGAAGGACTAGAGTGAATGAGCAGTTCTTC
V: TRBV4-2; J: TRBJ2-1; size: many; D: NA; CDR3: CASRDPGRAAEQFF; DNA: TGTGCCAGCAGAGATCCAGGGCGGGCGGCTGAGCAGTTCTTC
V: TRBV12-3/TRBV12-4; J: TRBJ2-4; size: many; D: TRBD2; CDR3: CASSFLGGAKNIQYF; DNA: TGTGCCAGCAGTTTTTTGGGGGGGGCCAAAAACATTCAGTACTTC
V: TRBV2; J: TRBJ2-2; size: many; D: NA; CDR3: CASSPRANTGELFF; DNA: TGTGCCAGCAGTCCTCGAGCGAACACCGGGGAGCTGTTTTTT
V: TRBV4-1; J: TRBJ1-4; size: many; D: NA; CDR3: CASSHATRRRSEKLFF; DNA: TGCGCCAGCAGTCACGCCACCAGACGGCGTTCCGAAAAACTGTTTTTT
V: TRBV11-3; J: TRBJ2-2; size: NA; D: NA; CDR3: CASSLEGSGPGELFF; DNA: TGTGCCAGCAGCTTAGAGGGATCGGGTCCCGGGGAGCTGTTTTTT
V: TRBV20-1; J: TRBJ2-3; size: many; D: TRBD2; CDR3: CSATRVAGLTDTQYF; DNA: TGCAGTGCTACTCGAGTAGCGGGTCTCACAGATACGCAGTATTTT
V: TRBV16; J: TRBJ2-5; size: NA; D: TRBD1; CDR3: CASSQRSSRGETQYF; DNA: TGTGCCAGCAGCCAAAGGTCGTCCAGGGGGGAGACCCAGTACTTC
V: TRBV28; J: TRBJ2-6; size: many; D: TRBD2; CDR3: CASTPAGVSGANVLTF; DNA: TGTGCCAGCACCCCGGCGGGGGTCTCTGGGGCCAACGTCCTGACTTTC
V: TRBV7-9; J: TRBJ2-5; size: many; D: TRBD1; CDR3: CASSHLDREETQYF; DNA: TGTGCCAGCAGTCATCTTGACAGGGAAGAGACCCAGTACTTC
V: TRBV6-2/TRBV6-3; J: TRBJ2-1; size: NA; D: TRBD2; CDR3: CASNFGSSGSQAMNEQFF; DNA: TGTGCCAGCAACTTCGGGAGTAGCGGGAGCCAAGCGATGAATGAGCAGTTCTTC
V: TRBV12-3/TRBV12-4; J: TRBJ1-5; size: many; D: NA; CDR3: CASTLVGREQPQHF; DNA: TGTGCCAGCACCTTGGTTGGCAGGGAGCAGCCCCAGCATTTT
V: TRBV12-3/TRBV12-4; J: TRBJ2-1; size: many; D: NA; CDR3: CASGNVKVYEQFF; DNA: TGTGCCAGCGGTAACGTTAAGGTCTATGAGCAGTTCTTC
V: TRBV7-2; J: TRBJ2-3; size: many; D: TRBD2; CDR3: CASSLGTSGNLDTQYF; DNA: TGTGCCAGCAGCCTCGGGACTAGCGGGAATTTAGATACGCAGTATTTT
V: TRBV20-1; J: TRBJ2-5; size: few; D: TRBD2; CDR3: CSARVLAGVIETQYF; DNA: TGCAGTGCTAGAGTACTAGCGGGAGTTATTGAGACCCAGTACTTC
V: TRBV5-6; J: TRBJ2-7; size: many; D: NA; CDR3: CASSFPLVSYEQYF; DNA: TGTGCCAGCAGCTTCCCTCTAGTCTCCTACGAGCAGTACTTC